These T cell receptor beta chains were read from a single sample in a study of blood T cell repertoires in COVID-19. Repertoires were generated with immunoSEQ multiplex PCR, while TCRdb's copy carries only in-frame clones and drops some. The data show fewer than 250,000 clones, approximately 80% seen once. The sample was peripheral blood. The receptors here all came from a woman aged 45-59 years with acute or convalescent COVID-19. CDR3s include the opening cysteine and the closing phenylalanine or tryptophan. The D gene is left open where the match is weak. A clone size is listed for some rows: how often the clone was seen (once, few, many), or a class if it is expanded.

d_gene | j_gene | abundance | v_gene | CDR3aa | CDR3nt
TRBD2 | TRBJ2-7 | - | TRBV6-6 | CASSQNRGTSGTHEQYF | TGTGCCAGCAGTCAGAACCGCGGGACTAGCGGGACTCACGAGCAGTACTTC
- | TRBJ1-5 | - | TRBV6-5 | CASSPDSSNQPQHF | TGTGCCAGCAGCCCAGACAGCTCGAATCAGCCCCAGCATTTT
- | TRBJ1-2 | - | TRBV5-1 | CASSDKAGDPYGYTF | TGCGCCAGCAGCGATAAGGCAGGGGACCCCTATGGCTACACCTTC
- | TRBJ1-1 | - | TRBV21-1 | CASSNRERLNTEAFF | TGTGCCAGCAGCAATCGTGAACGGTTGAACACTGAAGCTTTCTTT
- | TRBJ2-5 | - | TRBV6-5 | CAGGWGPGARETQYF | TGTGCCGGCGGCTGGGGGCCTGGGGCCAGAGAGACCCAGTACTTC
- | TRBJ2-7 | - | TRBV20-1 | CSASQGRYEQYF | TGCAGTGCTAGTCAGGGCAGATACGAGCAGTACTTC
TRBD1 | TRBJ1-1 | once | TRBV30 | CAWSVQGEAFF | TGTGCCTGGAGTGTACAGGGGGAAGCTTTCTTT
TRBD2 | TRBJ2-3 | - | TRBV10-1 | CASSGLAVTDTQYF | TGCGCCAGCAGCGGACTAGCGGTTACAGATACGCAGTATTTT
TRBD1 | TRBJ1-2 | - | TRBV9 | CASNQGQLNYGYTF | TGTGCCAGCAACCAGGGACAGCTCAACTATGGCTACACCTTC
- | TRBJ2-7 | - | TRBV25-1 | CASSESGNTGIHEQYF | TGTGCCAGCAGTGAAAGTGGGAACACAGGGATCCACGAGCAGTACTTC
- | TRBJ1-5 | - | TRBV7-2 | CASSYGEGQPQHF | TGTGCCAGCAGCTATGGGGAGGGACAGCCCCAGCATTTT
- | TRBJ1-6 | - | TRBV7-2 | CASSKDGGSYNSPLHF | TGTGCCAGCAGCAAAGACGGGGGTTCCTATAATTCACCCCTCCACTTT
TRBD1 | TRBJ1-1 | - | TRBV29-1 | CSVDEGARLNTEAFF | TGCAGCGTTGACGAGGGGGCGAGGTTGAACACTGAAGCTTTCTTT
- | TRBJ1-5 | - | TRBV28 | CASSLSRWQPQHF | TGTGCCAGCAGTTTATCCAGGTGGCAGCCCCAGCATTTT
TRBD1 | TRBJ1-5 | - | TRBV7-2 | CASSVQGNQPQHF | TGTGCCAGCAGCGTACAGGGGAATCAGCCCCAGCATTTT
TRBD1 | TRBJ2-3 | - | TRBV5-5 | CASSTLTGSQYF | TGTGCCAGCAGCACATTGACAGGGTCCCAGTATTTT
- | TRBJ2-5 | - | TRBV1 | CTSSQDKGTGPQETQYF | TGCACCAGCAGCCAAGATAAAGGGACTGGTCCACAAGAGACCCAGTACTTC
TRBD1 | TRBJ1-2 | - | TRBV18 | CASSPRGQGVDGYTF | TGTGCCAGCTCACCACGGGGACAGGGGGTGGATGGCTACACCTTC
TRBD2 | TRBJ2-7 | - | TRBV28 | CASSLVAGGQGAHEQYF | TGTGCCAGCAGTTTAGTAGCGGGAGGGCAGGGGGCCCACGAGCAGTACTTC
TRBD1 | TRBJ1-6 | - | TRBV6-1 | CASIQPGGSSPLHF | TGTGCCAGCATCCAACCAGGGGGCTCTTCACCCCTCCACTTT
- | TRBJ2-3 | - | TRBV7-7 | CASSLAPSSTDTQYF | TGTGCCAGCAGCTTGGCCCCCTCGAGCACAGATACGCAGTATTTT
- | TRBJ1-6 | - | TRBV3-1/TRBV3-2 | CASSRTYRVRSPLHF | TGTGCCAGCAGCCGCACCTACAGGGTCCGGTCACCCCTCCACTTT
TRBD1 | TRBJ1-1 | - | TRBV5-1 | CASSRTGNTEAFF | TGCGCCAGCAGCCGGACAGGGAACACTGAAGCTTTCTTT
- | TRBJ2-7 | - | TRBV24-1 | CATSEQGYEQYF | TGTGCCACCAGTGAGCAGGGGTACGAGCAGTACTTC
- | TRBJ2-7 | - | TRBV2 | CASSEGSPGREQYF | TGTGCCAGCAGTGAAGGATCTCCGGGGAGGGAGCAGTACTTC
TRBD1 | TRBJ1-6 | - | TRBV7-8 | CASSGQGHNSPLHF | TGTGCCAGCAGCGGACAGGGTCATAATTCACCCCTCCACTTT
- | TRBJ1-5 | - | TRBV19 | CATQTDSNQPQHF | TGTGCCACCCAGACAGATAGCAATCAGCCCCAGCATTTT
- | TRBJ2-1 | - | TRBV7-2 | CASSSKTSFRYNEQFF | TGTGCCAGCAGCTCGAAGACTAGTTTCCGATACAATGAGCAGTTCTTC
- | TRBJ1-4 | - | TRBV13 | CASSGVTNEKLFF | TGTGCCAGCAGTGGAGTTACTAATGAAAAACTGTTTTTT
TRBD1 | TRBJ1-2 | once | TRBV18 | CASSQGARFGYTF | TGTGCCAGCTCCCAGGGGGCTAGGTTTGGCTACACCTTC
- | TRBJ1-5 | - | TRBV28 | CASSDLGARSQPQHF | TGTGCCAGCAGTGATCTGGGGGCTCGTAGTCAGCCCCAGCATTTT
- | TRBJ1-1 | - | TRBV5-6 | CASSLGGKDTEAFF | TGTGCCAGCAGCTTGGGAGGGAAGGACACTGAAGCTTTCTTT
- | TRBJ1-2 | once | TRBV27 | CASSSAFRGDYGYTF | TGTGCCAGCAGTTCGGCCTTCAGAGGAGACTATGGCTACACCTTC
- | TRBJ2-5 | - | TRBV21-1 | CASSKGVAGGPRGSQETQYF | TGTGCCAGCAGCAAAGGGGTAGCGGGAGGGCCTCGGGGGTCTCAAGAGACCCAGTACTTC
- | TRBJ1-5 | - | TRBV7-2 | CASSLLWGGDNQPQHF | TGTGCCAGCAGCTTACTTTGGGGGGGGGACAATCAGCCCCAGCATTTT
TRBD1 | TRBJ1-4 | once | TRBV6-5 | CASSYGQGALEKLFF | TGTGCCAGCAGTTACGGACAGGGGGCACTCGAAAAACTGTTTTTT
TRBD1 | TRBJ1-4 | - | TRBV6-5 | CASRQTGYEKLFF | TGTGCCAGCAGGCAGACAGGGTATGAAAAACTGTTTTTT
- | TRBJ1-5 | once | TRBV2 | CASSEGGTNQPQHF | TGTGCCAGCAGTGAGGGGGGAACCAATCAGCCCCAGCATTTT
- | TRBJ1-1 | few | TRBV4-3 | CASSHRGTEAFF | TGCGCCAGCAGCCACAGGGGCACTGAAGCTTTCTTT
TRBD1 | TRBJ2-7 | - | TRBV28 | CASSLADRGLYEQYF | TGTGCCAGCAGTTTAGCTGACAGGGGGCTCTACGAGCAGTACTTC
TRBD1 | TRBJ2-7 | few | TRBV2 | CASSPTPGQGDVEYF | TGTGCCAGCAGCCCTACCCCGGGACAGGGCGATGTGGAGTACTTC
- | TRBJ2-1 | - | TRBV7-6 | CASSSLERLNEQFF | TGTGCCAGCAGCTCCCTGGAGAGACTCAATGAGCAGTTCTTC
TRBD1 | TRBJ1-3 | once | TRBV2 | CASRGTAGNTIYF | TGTGCCAGCAGGGGGACAGCTGGAAACACCATATATTTT
- | TRBJ1-2 | - | TRBV6-2/TRBV6-3 | CASSYGQGLTNYGYTF | TGTGCCAGCAGTTACGGCCAGGGACTCACTAACTATGGCTACACCTTC
TRBD2 | TRBJ2-3 | - | TRBV15 | CATSRDRAGGTDTQYF | TGTGCCACCAGCAGAGATCGGGCGGGGGGCACAGATACGCAGTATTTT
TRBD2 | TRBJ2-3 | - | TRBV10-3 | CAISGRGKTSGSTDTQYF | TGTGCCATCAGTGGGCGAGGGAAAACTAGCGGGAGTACAGATACGCAGTATTTT
- | TRBJ2-7 | - | TRBV3-1/TRBV3-2 | CASSQNYAREQYF | TGTGCCAGCAGCCAAAACTATGCGAGGGAGCAGTACTTC
- | TRBJ2-7 | - | TRBV2 | CASSGRLSSYEQYF | TGTGCCAGCAGTGGCAGATTATCCTCCTACGAGCAGTACTTC
- | TRBJ2-3 | - | TRBV28 | CASSLFMGQGLAGEQYF | TGTGCCAGCAGTTTATTTATGGGACAGGGGTTAGCGGGGGAGCAGTATTTT
- | TRBJ2-7 | - | TRBV7-8 | CASSLPGHLSYEQYF | TGTGCCAGCAGCTTACCAGGTCATCTCTCCTACGAGCAGTACTTC
- | TRBJ1-5 | few | TRBV19 | CASTRDLADNQPQHF | TGTGCCAGTACCAGGGACCTAGCGGACAATCAGCCCCAGCATTTT